The source of this T cell receptor beta chain is a study of T cell responses to AZD1222 COVID-19 vaccine. Study outcomes and limitations: Repertoire sampling was restricted to post-peak T cell response timepoints. Just a handful of AZD1222 recipients were seropositive at baseline. Within unmutated variant regions lay the reported targets of nearly half of spike-specific TCRs. Donors were chiefly white British, with a greater number of females, and clonal diversity was perhaps underestimated.

The CDR3 sequence is 15 residues long. Trimming shortened V by 1 base and J by 5 bases, and 17 bases separated the two germline ends. CDR1 and CDR2 (germline): GTSNPN, SVGIG (reference sequence). Assay: immunoSEQ multiplex PCR; the TCRdb copy retains only in-frame clones and omits some. In the table there are about 160,000 clones, 85% to 90% of which are singletons. A word on this clone: Its antigen remains unidentified.

This receptor was identified in an adult in good health. The V gene is TRBV30, the J gene TRBJ1-1, with D possibly TRBD1 on 5 matching bases. Sequences were derived from peripheral blood, sampled on day 0 of AZD1222 vaccination. The CDR3, as DNA: TGTGCCTGGAGTGGACCCGAGGGGCCGGGAACTGAAGCTTTCTTT. Protein product: CAWSGPEGPGTEAFF.